The 27 T cell receptor beta chains listed next were all sequenced from one sample in a study of CD8 T cells in ankylosing spondylitis. Findings and caveats of the study: Characteristic of ankylosing spondylitis blood, it appeared, was a TCR beta motif comprising about eight highly homologous variants.

Antigens of these TCRs are unknown. TCRdb fed the 5' RACE reads into MiXCR, producing one record per CDR3 protein. The data contain fewer than 500,000 distinct CDR3 sequences, around 22% of them singletons. The sample comprised blood, either unsorted or a sorted T cell fraction (not recorded which). These receptor sequences come from a male donor with ankylosing spondylitis.

The chain links TRBV12-3 or TRBV12-4 to TRBJ1-4; possible D gene TRBD1, 5 bases. There are 14 residues in the CDR3. V was cut by 6 bases and J by 5 bases, with 13 bases left in between. CDR3 amino acids: CASRGTGTNEKLFF. The CDR3, as DNA: TGTGCCAGCAGGGGGACCGGGACCAATGAAAAACTGTTTTTT.

There are many counts of this clonotype. V usage is TRBV5-1 and J usage is TRBJ2-1, with a possible D match to TRBD1 (5 bases). The CDR3 loop spans 12 amino acids. Looked up from germline, CDR1 is SGHRS and CDR2 is YFSETQ. V lost 4 bases and J lost 8, with 10 bases in between. The CDR3 DNA reads TGCGCCAGCAGCGTAGGGGTCTATGAGCAGTTCTTC. Amino acids: CASSVGVYEQFF.

The V call is TRBV6-1, the J call TRBJ2-6; D remains unclear. Trimming took off 5 bases at V and 3 bases at J, with 8 bases between the two ends. CDR3 length: 14 amino acids. Germline V CDR1 and CDR2: MNHNS, SASEGT. CDR3 coding DNA: TGTGCCAGCAGTATGAGGTATGGGGCCAACGTCCTGACTTTC. The encoded protein is CASSMRYGANVLTF.

This clonotype was picked up many times. J is TRBJ2-1 and V is TRBV20-1, with 9 bases lining up with TRBD2. The CDR3 totals 16 residues. Looked up from germline, CDR1 is DFQATT and CDR2 is SNEGSKA (reference sequence). After removal of 0 bases from V and 2 bases from J, the junction contained 5 bases not matched to a gene. CDR3 sequence: CSARDPASGTYNEQFF. For the CDR3, the DNA is TGCAGTGCTAGAGATCCGGCTAGCGGGACCTACAATGAGCAGTTCTTC.

The chain employs TRBV7-2 and TRBJ2-7; a weak D match, TRBD1 (6 bases). The CDR3 totals 15 residues. Germline CDR1 reads SGHTA; CDR2 reads FQGNSA. V gave up 5 bases and J gave up 0 bases, with 14 bases separating them. This CDR3 reads CASSPDSLSSYEQYF. The CDR3 coding sequence is TGTGCCAGCAGCCCGGACAGTTTGAGCTCCTACGAGCAGTACTTC. The full variable domain, in which reference TRBV7-2 and TRBJ2-7 provide the parts outside the CDR3, is GAGVSQSPSNKVTEKGKDVELRCDPISGHTALYWYRQSLGQGLEFLIYFQGNSAPDKSGLPSDRFSAERTGGSVSTLTIQRTQQEDSAVYLCASSPDSLSSYEQYFGPGTRLTVT.

In this sample, this clonotype turned up many times. The V call is TRBV12-3 or TRBV12-4, the J call TRBJ1-6, with D unresolved. V was cut by 1 base and J by 14 bases, with 9 bases left in between. The CDR3 sequence is 12 residues long. The CDR3 nucleotides read TGTGCCAGCAGTTTAGAGAGTCTGGCCCTCCACTTT. This encodes CASSLESLALHF.

This clonotype was found a few times. V gene TRBV6-5 combines with J gene TRBJ1-2, with TRBD1 matching 7 bases. Germline V lookup: CDR1 MNHEY, CDR2 SVGAGI. The CDR3 consists of 13 residues. V lost 5 bases, J lost 4 bases, and 4 bases stayed unmatched. The chain's CDR3 is CASSLQGIYGYTF. CDR3 coding DNA: TGTGCCAGCAGTCTACAGGGGATCTATGGCTACACCTTC.

This clonotype was observed a handful of times. The V and J genes are TRBV7-3 and TRBJ2-3; TRBD1 might be the D (5 bases). This CDR3 comprises 14 residues. V lost 4 bases to trimming and J lost 4 bases, with 12 bases between them. Germline V gives CDR1 SGHTA, CDR2 FQGTGA. The CDR3: CASSSILGADTQYF. The CDR3 DNA reads TGTGCCAGCAGCTCCATTTTAGGGGCAGATACGCAGTATTTT.

This clonotype was seen a handful of times. The chain carries TRBV12-3 or TRBV12-4 and TRBJ1-2, with a possible D match to TRBD1 (5 bases). There are 13 residues in the CDR3. V was shortened by 5 bases and J by 6 bases, with 13 bases between the two germline ends. DNA for the CDR3: TGTGCCAGCAGTGGCCAACAGGTGAATGGCTACACCTTC. Its protein product is CASSGQQVNGYTF.

This clonotype was recorded at least ten times. The chain recombines TRBV29-1 with TRBJ2-7, with D unclear. The germline CDR1 and CDR2 sequences are SQVTM and ANQGSEA. The CDR3 has 11 amino acids. Between the trimmed V and J ends, which lost 6 bases and 6 bases, there was a span of 12 bases. CDR3 coding DNA: TGCAGCGTGGAGTCGAACTTCGAGCAGTACTTC. Amino acid sequence: CSVESNFEQYF.

This clonotype showed up many times. The rearrangement joins TRBV4-1 to TRBJ2-4; no clear D gene. Germline V gene sequence: CDR1 MGHRA, CDR2 YSYEKL. V gave up 0 bases and J gave up 3 bases, with 12 bases separating them. This CDR3 is 16 amino acids long. The CDR3 DNA reads TGCGCCAGCAGCCAAGATAGGCTCCTCGACAAAAACATTCAGTACTTC. Residues: CASSQDRLLDKNIQYF.

Here the CDR3 reads CASSSGGIGEKLFF. The CDR3 DNA follows: TGTGCCAGCAGCTCAGGGGGCATCGGTGAAAAACTGTTTTTT. The chain recombines TRBV7-2 with TRBJ1-4; 8 bases line up with TRBD1. Germline CDR1 is SGHTA and CDR2 is FQGNSA. There are 14 residues in the CDR3. Trimming removed 4 bases from V and 7 bases from J; junction bases left unmatched: 5.

The chain employs TRBV10-3 and TRBJ2-2; TRBD1 matches 11 bases. Germline CDR1 is ENHRY and CDR2 is SYGVKD. The CDR3 extends over 16 amino acids. Losses at the gene ends were 6 bases for V and 4 bases for J; bases not matched to a gene: 7. Here the CDR3 reads CAIREDRGPTTGELFF. As DNA, the CDR3 is TGTGCCATCAGGGAGGACAGGGGGCCGACCACCGGGGAGCTGTTTTTT.

The chain uses TRBV9 and TRBJ2-5; D unclear. Germline lookup yields CDR1 SGDLS and CDR2 YYNGEE. V lost 0 bases and J lost 1, with 13 bases in between. CDR3 length equals 16 residues. The CDR3 nucleotides are TGTGCCAGCAGCGTAGTCTCCACCTCATCCCAAGAGACCCAGTACTTC. Protein: CASSVVSTSSQETQYF.

Only a few counts were recorded for this clonotype. This chain uses TRBV18 with TRBJ2-3, with D hard to call. In germline, CDR1 is KGHSH, CDR2 LQKENI. V shed 4 bases and J shed 3 bases, with 14 bases lying between them. The CDR3 has 15 amino acids. CDR3 nucleotides: TGTGCCAGCTCACACGATCCGATTAGTACAGATACGCAGTATTTT. Translated, it gives CASSHDPISTDTQYF. Filled out from reference TRBV18 and TRBJ2-3, the complete variable domain reads NAGVMQNPRHLVRRRGQEARLRCSPMKGHSHVYWYRQLPEEGLKFMVYLQKENIIDESGMPKERFSAEFPKEGPSILRIQQVVRGDSAAYFCASSHDPISTDTQYFGPGTRLTVL.

This clonotype was picked up a small number of times. The gene calls are TRBV2 and TRBJ2-2; tentatively, D is TRBD1 (5 bases). Deletions cut 4 bases from V and 3 bases from J, with 15 bases between. This CDR3 is 16 amino acids long. Germline CDR1 is SNHLY and CDR2 is FYNNEI. CDR3 nucleotides: TGTGCCAGCAGTGGACGTCAGGGCTCGCACACCGGGGAGCTGTTTTTT. Translating gives CASSGRQGSHTGELFF. Drawing the rest from reference TRBV2 and TRBJ2-2, the complete variable domain is EPEVTQTPSHQVTQMGQEVILRCVPISNHLYFYWYRQILGQKVEFLVSFYNNEISEKSEIFDDQFSVERPDGSNFTLKIRSTKLEDSAMYFCASSGRQGSHTGELFFGEGSRLTVL.

This clonotype was counted a few times. The chain has TRBV3-1 and TRBJ2-2; 7 nucleotides match TRBD1. CDR1 is LGHDT, CDR2 YNNKEL, per germline (reference sequence). The ends lost 0 bases at V and 5 bases at J; junction bases unmatched: 9. CDR3 length: 17 amino acids. For the CDR3, the DNA is TGTGCCAGCAGCCAAGATGTCCAGGGGGTACAAACCGGGGAGCTGTTTTTT. It translates to CASSQDVQGVQTGELFF.

The chain employs TRBV7-2 and TRBJ2-7; possible D gene TRBD1, 6 bases. From germline, CDR1 is SGHTA and CDR2 FQGNSA. This CDR3 region has 14 residues. V lost 8 bases and J 7 bases, leaving 21 bases between the germline ends. CDR3 in amino acids: CASLLGQRAGEQYF. The CDR3 DNA follows: TGTGCCAGCTTACTGGGACAAAGGGCCGGGGAGCAGTACTTC.

This clonotype was observed a few times. V usage is TRBV29-1 and J usage is TRBJ2-3; 9 bases are a match to TRBD2. With 6 bases clipped from V and 2 bases from J, the junction kept 9 bases outside the gene matches. Germline values: CDR1 SQVTM, CDR2 ANQGSEA. This CDR3 is built from 15 residues. CDR3 sequence reads: CSVEAGTSYTDTQYF. CDR3 bases: TGCAGCGTGGAGGCCGGGACTAGCTACACAGATACGCAGTATTTT.

This clonotype has just a few counts. This chain uses TRBV29-1 with TRBJ2-7, with D possibly TRBD2 on 5 matching bases. Per the germline V gene, CDR1 is SQVTM and CDR2 is ANQGSEA. There are 13 residues in the CDR3. The V end was cut by 0 bases, the J end by 2 bases, with 8 bases between. The DNA for the CDR3 is TGCAGCGTTGAAGATCGGAGGACCTACGAGCAGTACTTC. Translating it yields CSVEDRRTYEQYF.

The V call is TRBV7-9, the J call TRBJ2-3; weak D call: TRBD2 (6 bases). Between the trimmed V and J ends, which lost 0 bases and 4 bases, there was a span of 14 bases. CDR1 and CDR2 from the germline V gene are SEHNR and FQNEAQ (reference sequence). The CDR3 runs to 16 residues. CDR3 residues: CASSLARTGEPDTQYF. The CDR3 nucleotides read TGTGCCAGCAGCTTAGCTCGCACGGGAGAGCCAGATACGCAGTATTTT.

This clonotype was seen a few times. The chain combines TRBV4-2 with TRBJ1-3, with D uncertain. V was cut by 0 bases and J by 4 bases, with 10 bases left in between. The CDR3 has 15 residues. Germline CDR1 LGHNA, CDR2 YNFKEQ. In DNA, the CDR3 is TGTGCCAGCAGCCAAGACTCCATTAGAGGAAACACCATATATTTT. Translation: CASSQDSIRGNTIYF.

This clonotype was counted a few times. The V call is TRBV5-4, the J call TRBJ1-1, with D hard to call. The V gene lost 0 bases and the J gene lost 0 bases, with 9 bases spanning the gap. The CDR3 totals 15 residues. Germline CDR1 and CDR2: SGHNT and YYREEE (reference sequence). CDR3: CASSLGGRMNTEAFF. CDR3 nucleotides: TGTGCCAGCAGCTTGGGTGGGAGAATGAACACTGAAGCTTTCTTT.

The table lists this clonotype with a few counts. V usage is TRBV5-1 and J usage is TRBJ2-2; D perhaps matches TRBD1 (6 bases). There are 15 residues in the CDR3. The germline CDR1 and CDR2 sequences are SGHRS and YFSETQ. Trimming took 5 bases from V and 4 from J, leaving 15 bases between them. CDR3 loop: CASSPQGSGTGELFF. The CDR3 coding sequence is TGCGCCAGCAGTCCGCAGGGGTCGGGCACCGGGGAGCTGTTTTTT.

The chain couples TRBV2 to TRBJ2-5; 7 bases agree with TRBD1. The CDR3 is 15 residues long. Per the germline V gene, CDR1 is SNHLY and CDR2 is FYNNEI. Losses at the gene ends were 5 bases for V and 1 base for J; bases not matched to a gene: 7. The CDR3 reads CASSRDRVFQETQYF. The CDR3 DNA sequence: TGTGCCAGCAGTCGAGACAGGGTCTTCCAAGAGACCCAGTACTTC. Complete variable domain (other parts from reference TRBV2 and TRBJ2-5): EPEVTQTPSHQVTQMGQEVILRCVPISNHLYFYWYRQILGQKVEFLVSFYNNEISEKSEIFDDQFSVERPDGSNFTLKIRSTKLEDSAMYFCASSRDRVFQETQYFGPGTRLLVL.

This clonotype was seen more than once but under ten times. The chain links TRBV12-3 or TRBV12-4 to TRBJ2-7; TRBD2 matches at 9 bases. The CDR3 runs 14 residues. The V segment lost 4 bases and the J segment 6 bases; nucleotides outside the gene matches: 7. The CDR3 sequence: CASSSGGRAGEQYF. CDR3 in DNA: TGTGCCAGCAGTTCGGGCGGGAGGGCCGGCGAGCAGTACTTC.

This chain uses TRBV3-1 with TRBJ2-3, with TRBD2 identical over 8 bases. This CDR3 contains 16 residues. Germline V gene sequence: CDR1 LGHDT, CDR2 YNNKEL (reference sequence). Losses at the gene ends were 4 bases for V and 3 bases for J; bases not matched to a gene: 9. The CDR3 DNA is TGTGCCAGCAGCCCCCCGGGACTAGAGGCGACAGATACGCAGTATTTT. This codes for CASSPPGLEATDTQYF.